The rows below give T cell receptor beta chains drawn from one sample of a study of blood T cell repertoires in COVID-19. Clones were sequenced by immunoSEQ multiplex PCR, and TCRdb holds only the in-frame ones, with some missing. The sample shows around 310,000 clones, around 87% of them seen only once. The sequencing input was peripheral blood. These TCRs come from a woman aged 45-60 years with active or convalescent COVID-19. The CDR3 runs from the conserved cysteine through the conserved F or W. Each record gives: V gene, J gene, D gene, clone size, CDR3 DNA, CDR3 protein. A D gene is named only where the DNA matches it firmly. Clone size, where shown, is once, few, many, or a class for clones that have expanded.

v_call: TRBV30; j_call: TRBJ2-4; d_call: TRBD1; clone_size: .; cdr3_nt: TGTGCCTGGCTTAAGACAGGGGGCGGTGGAAACATTCAGTACTTC; cdr3_aa: CAWLKTGGGGNIQYF
v_call: TRBV15; j_call: TRBJ2-3; d_call: .; clone_size: .; cdr3_nt: TGTGCCACCAGCAGTATTAGCGGCAACACAGATACGCAGTATTTT; cdr3_aa: CATSSISGNTDTQYF
v_call: TRBV4-1; j_call: TRBJ2-7; d_call: .; clone_size: .; cdr3_nt: TGCGCCAGCAGCCAAGAGTTGCAGGGAAAGATTTCCTACGAGCAGTACTTC; cdr3_aa: CASSQELQGKISYEQYF
v_call: TRBV11-1; j_call: TRBJ1-5; d_call: .; clone_size: .; cdr3_nt: TGTGCCAGCAGCTTAGACAGGGCACAGCCCCAGCATTTT; cdr3_aa: CASSLDRAQPQHF
v_call: TRBV27; j_call: TRBJ1-5; d_call: TRBD1; clone_size: .; cdr3_nt: TGTGCCAGCAGCCGACCCCGACAGGGTCCGAGCAATCAGCCCCAGCATTTT; cdr3_aa: CASSRPRQGPSNQPQHF
v_call: TRBV7-9; j_call: TRBJ2-5; d_call: TRBD1; clone_size: few; cdr3_nt: TGTGCCAGCAGCTCAGACAGGGGGCTTCCAAGAGAGACCCAGTACTTC; cdr3_aa: CASSSDRGLPRETQYF
v_call: TRBV9; j_call: TRBJ1-6; d_call: TRBD1; clone_size: .; cdr3_nt: TGTGCCAGCAGCGTAGGGGGACAGGGGAATTCACCCCTCCACTTT; cdr3_aa: CASSVGGQGNSPLHF
v_call: TRBV2; j_call: TRBJ1-5; d_call: TRBD1; clone_size: .; cdr3_nt: TGTGCCAGCAGGGGAGGACAGGGGGCCGGCAATCAGCCCCAGCATTTT; cdr3_aa: CASRGGQGAGNQPQHF
v_call: TRBV5-5; j_call: TRBJ1-2; d_call: .; clone_size: .; cdr3_nt: TGTGCCAGCAGCTTGGTCCTTGGCGGCTATGGCTACACCTTC; cdr3_aa: CASSLVLGGYGYTF
v_call: TRBV19; j_call: TRBJ2-6; d_call: .; clone_size: .; cdr3_nt: TGTGCCAGTAGTATCGTTTCCTTCAGCTCTGGGGCCAACGTCCTGACTTTC; cdr3_aa: CASSIVSFSSGANVLTF
v_call: TRBV27; j_call: TRBJ2-3; d_call: .; clone_size: .; cdr3_nt: TGTGCCAGCAGTCCCTTCCCAGGACAGCTCACAGATACGCAGTATTTT; cdr3_aa: CASSPFPGQLTDTQYF
v_call: TRBV5-1; j_call: TRBJ1-1; d_call: TRBD1; clone_size: .; cdr3_nt: TGCGCCAGCAGCTTGGTGACAGGGGGCAAAACTGAAGCTTTCTTT; cdr3_aa: CASSLVTGGKTEAFF
v_call: TRBV7-9; j_call: TRBJ2-6; d_call: .; clone_size: .; cdr3_nt: TGTGCCAGCAGCTTAGTAAAGGGGGTCGGGGCCAACGTCCTGACTTTC; cdr3_aa: CASSLVKGVGANVLTF
v_call: TRBV10-2; j_call: TRBJ1-6; d_call: TRBD1; clone_size: .; cdr3_nt: TGCGCCAGCAGTCCTCGGACAGGACGGGACGCTAATTCACCCCTCCACTTT; cdr3_aa: CASSPRTGRDANSPLHF
v_call: TRBV7-2; j_call: TRBJ2-5; d_call: .; clone_size: .; cdr3_nt: TGTGCCAGCAGCTTAAGGGGGGGAGGGGAGACCCAGTACTTC; cdr3_aa: CASSLRGGGETQYF
v_call: TRBV15; j_call: TRBJ2-3; d_call: TRBD2; clone_size: once; cdr3_nt: TGTGCCACCAGCTTGCGGGAGGGGGTAGATACGCAGTATTTT; cdr3_aa: CATSLREGVDTQYF
v_call: TRBV11-2; j_call: TRBJ1-2; d_call: .; clone_size: .; cdr3_nt: TGTGCCAGCAGCTTAGAATCTCGAGGGCCGTATGGCTACACCTTC; cdr3_aa: CASSLESRGPYGYTF
v_call: TRBV19; j_call: TRBJ2-7; d_call: TRBD1; clone_size: .; cdr3_nt: TGTGCCAGTAGTATAAGGGGCGGGACAGGGCTCCACGAGCAGTACTTC; cdr3_aa: CASSIRGGTGLHEQYF
v_call: TRBV19; j_call: TRBJ1-5; d_call: TRBD1; clone_size: .; cdr3_nt: TGTGCCAGTAGTATAAATGGAGACAGGGCAAGCAATCAGCCCCAGCATTTT; cdr3_aa: CASSINGDRASNQPQHF
v_call: TRBV12-5; j_call: TRBJ2-1; d_call: .; clone_size: .; cdr3_nt: TGTGCTAGTGCTCTGGAGGATGAGCAGTTCTTC; cdr3_aa: CASALEDEQFF
v_call: TRBV19; j_call: TRBJ1-3; d_call: TRBD1; clone_size: .; cdr3_nt: TGTGCCAGTGCTTTGGACAGGGGAAACACCATATATTTT; cdr3_aa: CASALDRGNTIYF
v_call: TRBV30; j_call: TRBJ2-7; d_call: .; clone_size: .; cdr3_nt: TGTGCCTCAGGACAGAGGAGAGCCTACGAGCAGTACTTC; cdr3_aa: CASGQRRAYEQYF
v_call: TRBV7-6; j_call: TRBJ1-3; d_call: .; clone_size: .; cdr3_nt: TGTGCCAGCAGCTTAGCACTAGGGGGATCTGGAAACACCATATATTTT; cdr3_aa: CASSLALGGSGNTIYF
v_call: TRBV10-3; j_call: TRBJ1-5; d_call: .; clone_size: .; cdr3_nt: TGTGCCATCAGTGAGGGGCCATATAGCAATCAGCCCCAGCATTTT; cdr3_aa: CAISEGPYSNQPQHF
v_call: TRBV4-3; j_call: TRBJ2-5; d_call: .; clone_size: .; cdr3_nt: TGCGCCAGCAGCCAAGAAGGCGTCGGGAGCAGGGAGACCCAGTACTTC; cdr3_aa: CASSQEGVGSRETQYF
v_call: TRBV30; j_call: TRBJ2-7; d_call: .; clone_size: .; cdr3_nt: TGTGCCTGGAGTGTCCAGGGTCTGATATACGAGCAGTACTTC; cdr3_aa: CAWSVQGLIYEQYF
v_call: TRBV23-1; j_call: TRBJ1-3; d_call: TRBD1; clone_size: .; cdr3_nt: TGCGCCATCAGCTCCTTGGGACAGTTAGACTCTGGAAACACCATATATTTT; cdr3_aa: CAISSLGQLDSGNTIYF
v_call: TRBV28; j_call: TRBJ2-1; d_call: TRBD2; clone_size: .; cdr3_nt: TGTGCCAGCAGTTTAAGCGGGGAGATGGGTTACAATGAGCAGTTCTTC; cdr3_aa: CASSLSGEMGYNEQFF
v_call: TRBV30; j_call: TRBJ1-5; d_call: TRBD1; clone_size: .; cdr3_nt: TGTGCCTGGGGACAGGGGGGTAATCAGCCCCAGCATTTT; cdr3_aa: CAWGQGGNQPQHF
v_call: TRBV30; j_call: TRBJ1-5; d_call: TRBD1; clone_size: few; cdr3_nt: TGTGCCTGGAGACCGACAGGGGGCAGGGATCAGCCCCAGCATTTT; cdr3_aa: CAWRPTGGRDQPQHF
v_call: TRBV30; j_call: TRBJ1-2; d_call: .; clone_size: .; cdr3_nt: TGTGCCTGGAGCCGGGGATATGGCTACACCTTC; cdr3_aa: CAWSRGYGYTF
v_call: TRBV5-5; j_call: TRBJ1-3; d_call: TRBD1; clone_size: .; cdr3_nt: TGTGCCAGCAGCTTGTCGAGGACAGGGGGCGCCGGTGGAAACACCATATATTTT; cdr3_aa: CASSLSRTGGAGGNTIYF
v_call: TRBV7-2; j_call: TRBJ1-6; d_call: .; clone_size: .; cdr3_nt: TGTGCCAGCAGCTTAACTGCAGGGATCGATTCACCCCTCCACTTT; cdr3_aa: CASSLTAGIDSPLHF
v_call: TRBV4-2; j_call: TRBJ1-2; d_call: TRBD1; clone_size: .; cdr3_nt: TGTGCCAGCACCTCACAGACAGGGAATAACTATGGCTACACCTTC; cdr3_aa: CASTSQTGNNYGYTF
v_call: TRBV13; j_call: TRBJ2-3; d_call: TRBD2; clone_size: once; cdr3_nt: TGTGCCAGCAGCTTAGAGGCTAGCGGAACAGATACGCAGTATTTT; cdr3_aa: CASSLEASGTDTQYF
v_call: TRBV13; j_call: TRBJ2-1; d_call: TRBD1; clone_size: .; cdr3_nt: TGTGCCAGCAGCCCTCAGACAGGGGGCGCGGAGAATGAGCAGTTCTTC; cdr3_aa: CASSPQTGGAENEQFF
v_call: TRBV11-2; j_call: TRBJ2-7; d_call: .; clone_size: .; cdr3_nt: TGTGCCAGCAGATATTCAGGGAACGAGCAGTACTTC; cdr3_aa: CASRYSGNEQYF
v_call: TRBV3-1/TRBV3-2; j_call: TRBJ2-2; d_call: .; clone_size: .; cdr3_nt: TGTGCCAGCAGCCATCCAGTAGGGGTGAACACCGGGGAGCTGTTTTTT; cdr3_aa: CASSHPVGVNTGELFF
v_call: TRBV29-1; j_call: TRBJ1-1; d_call: TRBD1; clone_size: .; cdr3_nt: TGCAGCGCGGACAGGGGTGCCACTGAAGCTTTCTTT; cdr3_aa: CSADRGATEAFF
v_call: TRBV9; j_call: TRBJ2-7; d_call: TRBD2; clone_size: .; cdr3_nt: TGTGCCAGCAGCGTAGCCCCCTCCGGGGGGGGCATGTCCTACGAGCAGTACTTC; cdr3_aa: CASSVAPSGGGMSYEQYF
v_call: TRBV6-2/TRBV6-3; j_call: TRBJ1-2; d_call: TRBD1; clone_size: .; cdr3_nt: TGTGCCAGCAGTTGGGACAGGTTGCCACTCTATGGCTACACCTTC; cdr3_aa: CASSWDRLPLYGYTF
v_call: TRBV5-1; j_call: TRBJ1-2; d_call: TRBD1; clone_size: .; cdr3_nt: TGCGCCAGCAGCGACGGACAGGCCGGTTGGGGCTACACCTTC; cdr3_aa: CASSDGQAGWGYTF
v_call: TRBV5-1; j_call: TRBJ1-1; d_call: TRBD1; clone_size: .; cdr3_nt: TGCGCCAGCAGCTTGGGGACAGGGGGGAAGACTGAAGCTTTCTTT; cdr3_aa: CASSLGTGGKTEAFF
v_call: TRBV5-8; j_call: TRBJ2-3; d_call: TRBD2; clone_size: .; cdr3_nt: TGTGCCAGCAGCTTAGCGGGGGGCCGGTACAGAGATACGCAGTATTTT; cdr3_aa: CASSLAGGRYRDTQYF